This TCR beta chain is drawn from a study of blood T cell repertoires in COVID-19. At the level of the study: The United States, Italy and Spain supplied acute and convalescent COVID-19 samples. The cDNA or gDNA used as material had been derived from T cells, B-cell-depleted T cells, or PBMCs.

The CDR3 length is 15 residues. The germline gives CDR1 SNHLY, CDR2 FYNNEI. V gave up 0 bases and J gave up 4 bases; unmatched junction bases: 3. TCRdb's table, derived via immunoSEQ multiplex PCR, lists solely in-frame clones and lacks some. The sample holds approximately 150,000 clones, about 88% seen once. The chain employs TRBV2 and TRBJ1-1; 9 bases are shared with TRBD1. Sample: peripheral blood. The sequence came from a human donor with COVID-19, enrolled during active disease. The donor label of this sample is uncertain. The CDR3 DNA is TGTGCCAGCAGTGAAGCGACACAGGGGGCCACTGAAGCTTTCTTT. This sequence encodes CASSEATQGATEAFF.